The clone carrying this T cell receptor (beta chain) has just a few counts. Its matching antigen is unknown. This sample was taken from a study of naive and memory T cell subsets. Study conclusions and caveats: Activation and differentiation may alter RNA-based TCR counts. No ground truth validated the naive and memory repertoire findings.

Both TRBC1 and TRBC2 were covered by a beta constant-region primer of two equimolar oligonucleotides. Ligated cDNA was amplified by four rounds of PCR with nested alpha and beta constant-region primers and SP2. TCRdb fed the UMI-ligation and nested PCR reads into MiXCR, producing one record per CDR3 protein. Of about 80,000 distinct CDR3 sequences in the sample, 13% are singletons; the top ten hold 0.75% to 1%. The sequence was obtained from a human donor in good health. Sequenced input: central memory CD4+ T cells from blood.

The DNA for the CDR3 is TGCAGTGCTAGATCTGCCACGACAGATACGCAGTATTTT. This codes for CSARSATTDTQYF. V is TRBV20-1 and J is TRBJ2-3; D gene uncertain. Trimming pared 2 bases from V and 3 bases from J, leaving 9 bases between. Germline CDR1 DFQATT, CDR2 SNEGSKA (reference sequence). The CDR3 sequence is 13 residues long.